Listed below are T cell receptor beta chains from one sample, sequenced in a study of a mutant IDH1 vaccine in newly diagnosed glioma. Their antigens remain unidentified. Only in-frame clones appear in the TCRdb table, and some are missing; sequencing was by immunoSEQ multiplex PCR. The repertoire includes fewer than 35,000 clones, 84% of them detected once, and about 30% sits in the top ten. Sequencing used PBMCs, obtained from a glioma patient whose treatment included an IDH1 peptide vaccine. The receptors come from a man younger than 45 with glioma. Each CDR3 is given without its conserved first and last residue. The order of the fields is CDR3 protein, V gene.

CDR3 protein: ASSLDSNSYNEQF
V gene: TRBV5-1

CDR3 protein: ASSLSRVEAF
V gene: TRBV5-6

CDR3 protein: ASSPQSSGSDTQY
V gene: TRBV18

CDR3 protein: AWRPSGKYEQF
V gene: TRBV30

CDR3 protein: AWSRDRAGPEAF
V gene: TRBV30

CDR3 protein: AGGETDGNTIY
V gene: TRBV2

CDR3 protein: ASRPGLSGNTIY
V gene: TRBV19

CDR3 protein: ASSGVGYTEAF
V gene: TRBV2

CDR3 protein: ASNLDRSSYGYT
V gene: TRBV5-4

CDR3 protein: ASSPRGGTGELF
V gene: TRBV5-4

CDR3 protein: AISSDRVSNQPQH
V gene: TRBV10-3

CDR3 protein: AWSEKATTNTEAF
V gene: TRBV30

CDR3 protein: ASSQDRGTGVGTGELF
V gene: TRBV4-1

CDR3 protein: ASSPQGSWAMNTEAF
V gene: TRBV13

CDR3 protein: ASSRSGTDTEAF
V gene: TRBV11-2

CDR3 protein: ASSFRTGEREKLF
V gene: TRBV5-4

CDR3 protein: ASSYSPGEGDEAF
V gene: TRBV6-5

CDR3 protein: ASSFWRGNAGAEQY
V gene: TRBV6-6